Following are 20 T cell receptor beta chains from one sample sequenced in a study of PD-L1 blockade in urothelial cancer. Profiled with immunoSEQ multiplex PCR; TCRdb holds only in-frame clones, not every one. Altogether roughly 95,000 clones are present, roughly 87% being singletons, with the ten largest covering about 2%. The time point here: pretreatment peripheral blood. The sequencing used PBMCs, collected around atezolizumab (anti-PD-L1) treatment. The source of these receptors is a man aged 60 to 69 with urothelial cancer.

This clone occurred once. The J gene is TRBJ1-5, the V gene TRBV18; 9 nucleotides match TRBD1. This CDR3 spans 15 amino acids. From germline, CDR1 is KGHSH and CDR2 LQKENI. The V and J ends lost 5 bases and 1 base, in that order; junction bases with no gene match: 3. The chain's CDR3 is CASSTGQGSNQPQHF. The CDR3 bases are TGTGCCAGCTCAACCGGACAGGGGAGCAATCAGCCCCAGCATTTT.

The rearrangement joins TRBV5-1 to TRBJ2-7; 10 bases line up with TRBD1. This CDR3 comprises 16 residues. Germline CDR1 reads SGHRS; CDR2 reads YFSETQ. V trimming: 3 bases; J trimming: 6 bases; junction bases outside the gene matches: 12. The CDR3 DNA follows: TGCGCCAGCAGCTCTTTACCCGGGACAGGGGTCTCCGAGCAGTACTTC. Encoded protein: CASSSLPGTGVSEQYF.

This clone was found once. The chain combines TRBV6-7 with TRBJ2-7; 8 bases are a match to TRBD1. TRBV6-7 is an ORF, with its function uncertain. The CDR3 spans 15 residues. Trimming cost V 7 bases and J 0 bases; bases outside gene matches: 8. This chain's CDR3 is CASTKETGVSYEQYF. In nucleotides, the CDR3 is TGTGCCAGCACGAAGGAGACAGGGGTCTCCTACGAGCAGTACTTC.

The chain has TRBV2 and TRBJ1-1; TRBD1 matches 9 bases. J was trimmed by 1 base and V by 6 bases; bases with no gene match: 6. Germline loops: CDR1 SNHLY, CDR2 FYNNEI. The CDR3 spans 15 residues. CDR3 in DNA: TGTGCCAGCAGGGCTAGGGACAGGGAGAACACTGAAGCTTTCTTT. Its protein is CASRARDRENTEAFF.

The chain has TRBV6-5 and TRBJ2-1, with D unclear. The CDR3 consists of 15 residues. Trimming took 7 bases from V and 2 from J, leaving 15 bases between them. The germline gives CDR1 MNHEY, CDR2 SVGAGI. The CDR3 DNA reads as TGTGCCAGCACCTCCCAATCCGGAGCCTACAATGAGCAGTTCTTC. Protein product: CASTSQSGAYNEQFF.

The chain uses TRBV7-8 and TRBJ2-5, with D possibly TRBD2 on 6 matching bases. Trimming removed 5 bases from V and 3 bases from J, with 16 bases in between. This CDR3 contains 15 residues. CDR1 and CDR2 (germline): SGHVS, FQNEAQ. CDR3 coding DNA: TGTGCCAGCAGCCCCCGACGGGGGAAAGAAGAGACCCAGTACTTC. Encoded protein: CASSPRRGKEETQYF. The complete variable domain, with remaining parts taken from reference TRBV7-8 and TRBJ2-5, reads GAGVSQSPRYKVAKRGQDVALRCDPISGHVSLFWYQQALGQGPEFLTYFQNEAQLDKSGLPSDRFFAERPEGSVSTLKIQRTQQEDSAVYLCASSPRRGKEETQYFGPGTRLLVL.

This sequence joins TRBV19 and TRBJ2-6; D perhaps matches TRBD1 (6 bases). The length of the CDR3 is 17 residues. V gave up 4 bases and J gave up 0 bases, with 13 bases separating them. The V gene's germline CDR1 is LNHDA and CDR2 SQIVND (reference sequence). The CDR3 coding sequence is TGTGCCAGTAGTAAGACAGGATTACCCTCTGGGGCCAACGTCCTGACTTTC. Its translation: CASSKTGLPSGANVLTF.

This chain joins TRBV19 and TRBJ1-5, with 9 nucleotides matching TRBD1. Germline V gene lookup returns CDR1 LNHDA and CDR2 SQIVND (reference sequence). V lost 6 bases and J lost 3; bases outside the gene matches: 9. The CDR3 loop spans 16 amino acids. DNA of the CDR3: TGTGCCAGTAGGTGGACAGGGGCGAACATCAATCAGCCCCAGCATTTT. Protein: CASRWTGANINQPQHF. Using reference TRBV19 and TRBJ1-5 for the parts outside the CDR3, the full variable domain is DGGITQSPKYLFRKEGQNVTLSCEQNLNHDAMYWYRQDPGQGLRLIYYSQIVNDFQKGDIAEGYSVSREKKESFPLTVTSAQKNPTAFYLCASRWTGANINQPQHFGDGTRLSIL.

This clone was recorded once. V and J are TRBV19 and TRBJ1-2, with D possibly TRBD1 on 5 matching bases. The V end was cut by 2 bases, the J end by 3 bases, with 13 bases between. The length of the CDR3 is 15 residues. The germline V gene encodes CDR1 LNHDA and CDR2 SQIVND (reference sequence). The CDR3 DNA reads as TGTGCCAGTAGTATACCCCCAGGGCTGGACTATGGCTACACCTTC. Translation gives CASSIPPGLDYGYTF.

This clone was detected only once. CDR3: CASSASGTVEKLFF. The CDR3 DNA is TGTGCCAGCAGCGCTTCCGGGACAGTCGAAAAACTGTTTTTT. The chain carries TRBV5-4 and TRBJ1-4; the match to TRBD1 covers 7 bases. The germline CDR1 and CDR2 sequences are SGHNT and YYREEE (reference sequence). The trim removed 4 bases at V and 8 bases at J, leaving 8 bases unmatched. The CDR3 spans 14 residues.

In this sample, this clone turned up once. CDR3 region: CASSLAWASGGTAQYF. The CDR3 region has the DNA TGTGCCAGCAGCTTGGCGTGGGCTAGCGGGGGGACCGCGCAGTACTTC. The V gene is TRBV5-8, the J gene TRBJ2-7; TRBD2 agrees at 11 bases. V gave up 0 bases and J gave up 9 bases; unmatched junction bases: 11. The germline gives CDR1 SGHTS, CDR2 YDEGEE. The CDR3 spans 16 residues.

This rearrangement joins TRBV6-1 to TRBJ2-2; the D gene is possibly TRBD1 (6 bases). Germline assignment: CDR1 MNHNS and CDR2 SASEGT. Trimming shortened V by 2 bases and J by 3 bases, and 13 bases separated the two germline ends. CDR3 length: 16 residues. CDR3 region: CASSEMRGWDTGELFF. DNA of the CDR3: TGTGCCAGCAGTGAAATGAGGGGGTGGGACACCGGGGAGCTGTTTTTT.

The V gene is TRBV9, the J gene TRBJ1-6, with D tentatively TRBD1 (6 bases). The CDR3 is 14 amino acids. The V end lost 3 bases, the J end lost 9 bases, and 13 bases lay between the germline ends. CDR1 and CDR2 (germline): SGDLS, YYNGEE. Here the CDR3 reads CASSETTGVSPLHF. The CDR3 nucleotides are TGTGCCAGCAGCGAGACGACAGGAGTTTCACCCCTCCACTTT.

This clone was counted a single time. The gene calls are TRBV7-9 and TRBJ1-5; TRBD1 matches at 9 bases. With 1 base clipped from V and 3 bases from J, the junction kept 7 bases outside the gene matches. CDR3 length: 17 amino acids. CDR1 SEHNR and CDR2 FQNEAQ come from the germline V gene (reference sequence). The CDR3, as DNA: TGTGCCAGCAGCTTAGGGGTAGGGACAGGGCACAATCAGCCCCAGCATTTT. Amino acids: CASSLGVGTGHNQPQHF. Combining the CDR3 with reference TRBV7-9 and TRBJ1-5 gives the whole variable domain DTGVSQNPRHKITKRGQNVTFRCDPISEHNRLYWYRQTLGQGPEFLTYFQNEAQLEKSRLLSDRFSAERPKGSFSTLEIQRTEQGDSAMYLCASSLGVGTGHNQPQHFGDGTRLSIL.

The chain employs TRBV18 and TRBJ1-1, with unresolved D. The germline CDR1 and CDR2 sequences are KGHSH and LQKENI. V was cut by 1 base and J by 9 bases, with 21 bases left in between. This CDR3 has 16 amino acids. The CDR3 region has the DNA TGTGCCAGCTCACCACGGGAGGAGACCCCTCATCTAAAAGCTTTCTTT. It is translated as CASSPREETPHLKAFF.

The chain has TRBV30 and TRBJ2-6, with D possibly TRBD1 on 5 matching bases. Germline values: CDR1 GTSNPN, CDR2 SVGIG (reference sequence). This CDR3 has 12 residues. Trimming took 4 bases from V and 11 from J, leaving 12 bases between them. CDR3: CAWNPGNYVLTF. CDR3 nucleotide sequence: TGTGCCTGGAATCCAGGGAACTACGTCCTGACTTTC.

This clone is a singleton in its sample. The chain couples TRBV7-2 to TRBJ2-2, with TRBD1 matching over 7 bases. The V gene end was trimmed by 5 bases and the J gene end by 4 bases; junction bases not matched to a gene: 10. The germline V gene has CDR1 SGHTA and CDR2 FQGNSA. There are 16 residues in the CDR3. The CDR3 region has the DNA TGTGCCAGCAGCCCCCGACAGGGTCCGGTCACCGGGGAGCTGTTTTTT. Protein sequence: CASSPRQGPVTGELFF. Looking up the rest from reference TRBV7-2 and TRBJ2-2 gives the full variable domain: GAGVSQSPSNKVTEKGKDVELRCDPISGHTALYWYRQSLGQGLEFLIYFQGNSAPDKSGLPSDRFSAERTGGSVSTLTIQRTQQEDSAVYLCASSPRQGPVTGELFFGEGSRLTVL.

The chain combines TRBV6-1 with TRBJ1-5, with a tentative D call TRBD1 (6 bases). Germline CDR1 reads MNHNS; CDR2 reads SASEGT. The V and J ends lost 7 bases and 6 bases respectively, with 13 bases between them. This CDR3 contains 13 residues. The CDR3 here is CASTSGVGQPQHF. CDR3 nucleotide sequence: TGTGCCAGCACTTCAGGGGTGGGTCAGCCCCAGCATTTT.

The V call is TRBV27, the J call TRBJ2-6; the D gene is possibly TRBD1 (6 bases). Trimming removed 4 bases from V and 2 bases from J, with 12 bases in between. Germline V CDR1 and CDR2: MNHEY, SMNVEV (reference sequence). The CDR3 extends over 16 amino acids. Here the CDR3 DNA reads TGTGCCAGCAGTTCTCCACACAGGGCTGGGGCCAACGTCCTGACTTTC. It yields the protein CASSSPHRAGANVLTF.

V and J are TRBV19 and TRBJ2-7; 11 nucleotides match TRBD2. The CDR3 spans 16 residues. Germline lookup yields CDR1 LNHDA and CDR2 SQIVND (reference sequence). The V segment lost 5 bases and the J segment 6 bases; nucleotides outside the gene matches: 12. The CDR3 coding sequence is TGTGCCAGTAGTCTCCGGAGTAGCGGGAGGGTTACCGAGCAGTACTTC. This codes for CASSLRSSGRVTEQYF. The full variable domain, rest sourced from reference TRBV19 and TRBJ2-7, is DGGITQSPKYLFRKEGQNVTLSCEQNLNHDAMYWYRQDPGQGLRLIYYSQIVNDFQKGDIAEGYSVSREKKESFPLTVTSAQKNPTAFYLCASSLRSSGRVTEQYFGPGTRLTVT.